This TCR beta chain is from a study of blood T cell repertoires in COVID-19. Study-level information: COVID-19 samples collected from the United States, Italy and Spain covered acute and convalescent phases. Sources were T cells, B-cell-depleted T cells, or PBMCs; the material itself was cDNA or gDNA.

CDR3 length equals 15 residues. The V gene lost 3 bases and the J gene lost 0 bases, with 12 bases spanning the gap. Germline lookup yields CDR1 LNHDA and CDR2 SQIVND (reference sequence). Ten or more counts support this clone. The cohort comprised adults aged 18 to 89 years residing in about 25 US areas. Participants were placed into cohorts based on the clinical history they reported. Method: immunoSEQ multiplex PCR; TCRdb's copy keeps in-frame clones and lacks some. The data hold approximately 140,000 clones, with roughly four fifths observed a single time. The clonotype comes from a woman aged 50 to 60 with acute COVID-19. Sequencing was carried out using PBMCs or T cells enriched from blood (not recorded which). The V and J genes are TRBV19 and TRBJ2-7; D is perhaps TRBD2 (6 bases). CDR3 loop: CASSMGGSGSYEQYF. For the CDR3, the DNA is TGTGCCAGTAGTATGGGGGGAAGTGGCTCCTACGAGCAGTACTTC.